Below, one T cell receptor beta chain is given with its context. A junction boundary mismatches the germline segment, possibly from a read error. The record originates from a study of human T cells and chemical hapten exposure. Whole-study context: Alopecia areata, totalis and universalis patients, mostly female, were included. Minor volume differences among pooled libraries chiefly drove per-sample TCR yield variation.

CDR3 length: 13 amino acids. Looked up from germline, CDR1 is SEHNR and CDR2 is FQNEAQ (reference sequence). Time point defined: pre-sensitization, week 0. Treatment denoted: therapeutic diphenylcyclopropenone sensitization with weekly scalp DPC. TCRdb redid the calling of the RACE reads with MiXCR, one entry per CDR3 protein. The table shows some 250,000 distinct CDR3 sequences, with 7.5% to 9% occurring only once. The chain has TRBV7-9 and TRBJ1-3; D ambiguous. The sequence derives from a man younger than 35 with alopecia areata. Some clones in this sample may be carry-over from other donors' samples. Sequences were derived from whole blood, sampled in connection with sensitization to the hapten diphenylcyclopropenone (DPC). CDR3 residues: CASSLVVTAAPHF. CDR3 nucleotide sequence: TGTGCCAGCAGCTTAGTGGTTACCGCCGCTCCCCATTTT.